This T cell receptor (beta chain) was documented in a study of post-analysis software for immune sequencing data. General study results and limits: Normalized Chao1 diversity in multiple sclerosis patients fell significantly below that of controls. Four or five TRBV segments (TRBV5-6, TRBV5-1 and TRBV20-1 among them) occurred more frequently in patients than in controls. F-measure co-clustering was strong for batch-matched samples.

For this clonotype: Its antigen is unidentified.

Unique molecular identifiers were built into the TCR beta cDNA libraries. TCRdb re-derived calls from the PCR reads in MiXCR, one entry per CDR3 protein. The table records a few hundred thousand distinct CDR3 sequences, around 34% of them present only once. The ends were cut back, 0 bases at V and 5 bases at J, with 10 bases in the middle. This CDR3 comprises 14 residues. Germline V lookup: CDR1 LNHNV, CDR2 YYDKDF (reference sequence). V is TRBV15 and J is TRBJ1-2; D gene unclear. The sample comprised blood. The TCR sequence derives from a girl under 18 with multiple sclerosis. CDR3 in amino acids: CATSRDRAEYGYTF. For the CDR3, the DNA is TGTGCCACCAGCAGAGATCGGGCGGAGTATGGCTACACCTTC.